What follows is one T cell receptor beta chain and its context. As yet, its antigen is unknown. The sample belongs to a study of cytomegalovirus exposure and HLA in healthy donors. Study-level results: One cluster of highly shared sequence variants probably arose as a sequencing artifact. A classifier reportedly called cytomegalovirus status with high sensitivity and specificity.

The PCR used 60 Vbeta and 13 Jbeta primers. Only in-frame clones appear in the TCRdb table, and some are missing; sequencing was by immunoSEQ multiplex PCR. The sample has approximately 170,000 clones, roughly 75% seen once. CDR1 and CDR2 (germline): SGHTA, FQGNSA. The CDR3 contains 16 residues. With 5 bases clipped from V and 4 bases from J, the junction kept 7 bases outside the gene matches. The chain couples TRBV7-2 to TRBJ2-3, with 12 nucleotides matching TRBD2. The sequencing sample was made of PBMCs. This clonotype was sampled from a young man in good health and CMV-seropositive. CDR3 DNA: TGTGCCAGCAGCCTCCGACTAGCGGGAGAGCCAGATACGCAGTATTTT. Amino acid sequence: CASSLRLAGEPDTQYF.